The present entry profiles one T cell receptor (beta chain) with its context. Its target is not known. The CDR3 runs 16 residues. The V gene's germline CDR1 is MNHNS and CDR2 SASEGT. Trimming cost V 3 bases and J 2 bases, with 15 bases left between them. Measured with immunoSEQ multiplex PCR; TCRdb has only the in-frame clones, and not every one. The data show hundreds of thousands of clones, more than 70% seen once. The data were obtained in a study of Ad26.COV2.S vaccination and SARS-CoV-2 variants. Overall study: Once, or twice with 56 days between doses, Ad26.COV2.S was given intramuscularly. Study-level results: Possibly, TCR breadth and depth analyses underestimated total T cell responses.

The treatment was: 15 to 20 received Ad26.COV2.S at low or high dose, single or two shots; 5 received placebo; per-sample allocation not given. Following the first vaccine or placebo injection, samples were taken on day 63. The gene calls are TRBV6-1 and TRBJ2-3; D gene ambiguous. The TCR sequence derives from a person between 18 and 65 years old who received the Ad26.COV2.S COVID-19 vaccine or a placebo. The specimen comprised peripheral blood, sampled in a trial of Ad26.COV2.S vaccine versus placebo. CDR3 sequence: CASSESGVVSTDTQYF. The CDR3 DNA is TGTGCCAGCAGTGAGAGTGGGGTGGTTTCCACAGATACGCAGTATTTT.